This TCR beta chain comes out of a study of T cell repertoires in cytomegalovirus infection. TCRdb itself ran the reads through MiXCR, one entry per CDR3 protein. This sample has about 830,000 distinct CDR3 sequences, with about 30% found just once. Germline V gives CDR1 MGHRA, CDR2 YSYEKL. The CDR3 sequence is 15 residues long. V lost 6 bases to trimming and J lost 6 bases, with 20 bases between them. As regards this clonotype: Its antigen is unidentified.

The rearrangement joins TRBV4-1 to TRBJ1-1; the D is unclear. This receptor was taken from a human donor in good health (CMV status not recorded). Some clones in this sample may be carry-over from other donors' samples. Sequencing used cultured CD8+ T cells from PBMCs, obtained from culture after CMV antigen stimulation. CDR3 in amino acids: CASSLGSSTGAEAFF. CDR3 bases: TGCGCCAGCAGTCTGGGAAGTTCAACTGGCGCTGAAGCTTTCTTT.